A selection of T cell receptor beta chains follows, all from one sample in a study of cytomegalovirus exposure and HLA in healthy donors. TCRdb keeps only in-frame clones here, not all; method: immunoSEQ multiplex PCR. The sample records about 140,000 clones, about four fifths being singletons. Sequences were obtained from PBMCs. These receptors came from a woman aged 40 to 50 in good health and CMV-seropositive. Each CDR3 is given with its conserved first and last residue. The D gene is left open where the match is weak. Size values are once, few and many counts, or a class for expanded clones, and some rows have none.

TRBJ1-2,TRBD1,TRBV5-1,-,TGCGCCAGCAGCTCCCCCGGGACAGGCCACGGCTACACCTTC,CASSSPGTGHGYTF
TRBJ1-1,-,TRBV27,once,TGTGCCAGCAAACAGGATTTGGGCACTGAAGCTTTCTTT,CASKQDLGTEAFF
TRBJ1-3,-,TRBV9,-,TGTGCCAGCAGCGGGGGGGGTTCCGGAAACACCATATATTTT,CASSGGGSGNTIYF
TRBJ2-3,TRBD1,TRBV18,few,TGTGCCAGCTCAAACTCCGCACAAGGGACAGGGGAAGATACGCAGTATTTT,CASSNSAQGTGEDTQYF
TRBJ2-1,TRBD1,TRBV28,-,TGTGCAGCACAGGGGGACCGCCCCAATGAGCAGTTCTTC,CAAQGDRPNEQFF
TRBJ1-2,-,TRBV15,-,TGTGCCACCAGCAGAGTGACAGATTATGGCTACACCTTC,CATSRVTDYGYTF
TRBJ1-3,-,TRBV5-8,-,TGTGCCAGCGGCTTGATTGGGGGGACCGGCCACTCTGGAAACACCATATATTTT,CASGLIGGTGHSGNTIYF
TRBJ2-5,TRBD2,TRBV5-4,-,TGTGCCAGCAGCGGACTAGCGGGCCAAGAGACCCAGTACTTC,CASSGLAGQETQYF
TRBJ1-2,TRBD1,TRBV19,-,TGTGCCAGTAGTATGGGACAGGGGTCGAATGGCTACACCTTC,CASSMGQGSNGYTF
TRBJ1-2,TRBD1,TRBV10-2,-,TGCGCCAGCAGTGAGGAGGACAGGAGCTATGGCTACACCTTC,CASSEEDRSYGYTF
TRBJ2-3,-,TRBV29-1,-,TGCAGCGCCCAGGAGGGAAGCACAGATACGCAGTATTTT,CSAQEGSTDTQYF
TRBJ1-3,TRBD1,TRBV27,-,TGTGCCAGCAGTTCCCCCCGGGACAGGGGCCCCCGTCCTTCTGGAAACACCATATATTTT,CASSSPRDRGPRPSGNTIYF
TRBJ2-5,TRBD2,TRBV6-1,-,TGTGCCAGCAGTGGCATGGGACTAGCGGGGGGGCGTCAAGAGACCCAGTACTTC,CASSGMGLAGGRQETQYF
TRBJ2-7,TRBD1,TRBV15,once,TGTGCCACCAGCGCGGACAGGGGGATAAAGTACTTC,CATSADRGIKYF
TRBJ2-5,TRBD2,TRBV7-2,-,TGTGCCAGCAGCTTATCGGGGGGGGCCGAGACCCAGTACTTC,CASSLSGGAETQYF